This T cell receptor (beta chain) is drawn from a study of blood T cell repertoires in COVID-19. Study details: T cells, B-cell-depleted T cells, or PBMCs provided the cDNA or gDNA that served as material.

Here immunoSEQ multiplex PCR was the method, and the copy in TCRdb shows in-frame clones only, minus some. The sample yields approximately 180,000 clones, approximately 85% seen once. Two negative PCRs, clearance, or symptom resolution were required of recovered Cohort 3 donors. There are 13 residues in the CDR3. Trimming stripped 5 bases from V and 0 bases from J, with 7 bases between. In germline, CDR1 is MNHEY, CDR2 SMNVEV (reference sequence). This TCR derives from a man aged 35-49 years who had recovered from COVID-19. Material: PBMCs or T cells enriched from blood (not recorded which). The gene calls are TRBV27 and TRBJ1-2; tentative D call: TRBD1 (5 bases). The DNA for the CDR3 is TGTGCCAGCAGTGTACAGGCTAACTATGGCTACACCTTC. This translates into CASSVQANYGYTF.